Below are 21 T cell receptor beta chains sequenced from a single sample in a study of T cells after yellow fever vaccination. TCRdb re-analysed the 5' RACE reads in MiXCR, keeping a single row per CDR3 protein. The sample comprises approximately 300,000 distinct CDR3 sequences, roughly 9.4% of which are singletons, and approximately 18% rests with the top ten. The source was PBMCs, collected on the day of the first yellow fever vaccination. The receptor set was obtained from a man aged 18 to 35 who received the YFV17D yellow fever vaccine.

The rearrangement links TRBV6-1 to TRBJ2-5; possible D gene TRBD2, 5 bases. The V end lost 7 bases, the J end lost 5 bases, and 14 bases lay between the germline ends. The CDR3 sequence is 13 residues long. From germline, CDR1 is MNHNS and CDR2 SASEGT. The CDR3 coding sequence is TGTGCCAGCACCCCCCCGGGGATGGAGACCCAGTACTTC. Translating it yields CASTPPGMETQYF.

This clonotype was found a few times. This sequence joins TRBV24-1 and TRBJ2-1; no reliable D call. CDR1 and CDR2 from the germline V gene are KGHDR and SFDVKD. This CDR3 has 13 amino acids. V gave up 4 bases and J gave up 8 bases, with 11 bases separating them. CDR3 DNA: TGTGCCACCAGTGAGCCGGATAGGTATGAGCAGTTCTTC. Amino acid sequence: CATSEPDRYEQFF.

This clonotype was counted only a few times. The rearrangement joins TRBV7-6 to TRBJ2-2, with D possibly TRBD2 on 7 matching bases. V dropped 2 bases and J dropped 3 bases, with 16 bases sitting between them. The CDR3 extends over 17 amino acids. Germline V lookup: CDR1 SGHVS, CDR2 FNYEAQ. The CDR3 DNA reads as TGTGCCAGCAGCTTAAGGCTCCGGGGGGCGGACACCGGGGAGCTGTTTTTT. Amino acid sequence: CASSLRLRGADTGELFF.

The CDR3 reads CSASLPRDGPYEQYF. CDR3 nucleotides: TGCAGTGCTAGCCTCCCCCGGGACGGACCCTACGAGCAGTACTTC. The chain carries TRBV20-1 and TRBJ2-7; the D call may be TRBD1 or TRBD2 (5 bases each). The CDR3 has 15 amino acids. Germline loops: CDR1 DFQATT, CDR2 SNEGSKA (reference sequence). The V end was cut by 3 bases, the J end by 2 bases, with 17 bases between.

This clonotype has a count of ten or more. In nucleotides, the CDR3 is TGCGCCAGCAGCCAAGGGGGAGAGGCTTGGGGCTACACCTTC. Its translation: CASSQGGEAWGYTF. The rearrangement joins TRBV4-1 to TRBJ1-2; D unresolved. This CDR3 is 14 amino acids long. With 1 base removed from V and 8 bases from J, the gap between germline ends came to 14 bases. The germline V gene has CDR1 MGHRA and CDR2 YSYEKL.

J is TRBJ2-5 and V is TRBV20-1; D is possibly TRBD2 (5 bases). CDR3 length: 13 amino acids. CDR1 and CDR2 (germline): DFQATT, SNEGSKA (reference sequence). V was cut by 3 bases and J by 5 bases, with 13 bases left in between. The CDR3 DNA follows: TGCAGTGCTAGGTTCCTAGCTTGGGAGACCCAGTACTTC. This encodes CSARFLAWETQYF.

In this sample, this clonotype turned up a few times. This chain links TRBV11-2 with TRBJ1-5, with D tentatively TRBD1 (5 bases). V lost 5 bases, J lost 4 bases, and 12 bases lay in between. CDR3 length equals 14 residues. Germline loops: CDR1 SGHAT, CDR2 FQNNGV. The CDR3 DNA follows: TGTGCCAGCAGCCCCTCAGGGCTTAATCAGCCCCAGCATTTT. Its protein is CASSPSGLNQPQHF.

The CDR3 loop is CSVEDWTGDSGELFF. DNA for the CDR3: TGCAGCGTTGAAGATTGGACCGGAGACTCGGGGGAGCTGTTTTTT. The chain links TRBV29-1 to TRBJ2-2, with D hard to call. Trimming removed 0 bases from V and 8 bases from J, with 16 bases in between. Germline assignment: CDR1 SQVTM and CDR2 ANQGSEA. The CDR3 runs to 15 residues.

The chain is built from TRBV7-2 and TRBJ2-7; 9 nucleotides align to TRBD1. The V segment lost 3 bases and the J segment 3 bases; nucleotides outside the gene matches: 6. CDR1 and CDR2 (germline): SGHTA, FQGNSA. CDR3 length: 15 residues. The CDR3 nucleotides read TGTGCCAGCAGCTTGACGGACAGGGGCCGCTACGAGCAGTACTTC. This gives the protein CASSLTDRGRYEQYF.

Only a few counts were recorded for this clonotype. The CDR3 is CASSFVLAVFGELFF. In DNA form, the CDR3 reads TGTGCCAGCAGTTTTGTCCTAGCGGTCTTCGGGGAGCTGTTTTTT. The chain carries TRBV12-3 or TRBV12-4 and TRBJ2-2, with TRBD2 matching 7 bases. V lost 3 bases, J lost 7 bases, and 8 bases stayed unmatched. The length of the CDR3 is 15 residues.

This clonotype was found many times. This rearrangement joins TRBV7-9 to TRBJ2-7, with 8 positions matching TRBD2. There are 15 residues in the CDR3. Germline V gene lookup returns CDR1 SEHNR and CDR2 FQNEAQ (reference sequence). The trim removed 4 bases at V and 6 bases at J, leaving 11 bases unmatched. The DNA for the CDR3 is TGTGCCAGCAGCTCAGCAACCGGGACTAGAGGCGAGCAGTACGTC. It yields the protein CASSSATGTRGEQYV.

This rearrangement joins TRBV12-3 or TRBV12-4 to TRBJ1-1, with unresolved D. The V end was cut by 5 bases, the J end by 7 bases, with 14 bases between. The CDR3 is 13 amino acids. The CDR3 nucleotides read TGTGCCAGCAGTCCCCGGGGAGGACTTGAAGCTTTCTTT. This encodes CASSPRGGLEAFF.

The chain joins TRBV5-1 to TRBJ2-3; TRBD2 matches at 8 bases. The CDR3 has 14 amino acids. J lost 0 bases, V lost 10 bases, and 7 bases had no gene match. Germline assignment: CDR1 SGHRS and CDR2 YFSETQ. DNA for the CDR3: TGCGCCTCGGGAGGGGAGATTAGCACAGATACGCAGTATTTT. This codes for CASGGEISTDTQYF.

The CDR3 DNA follows: TGTGCCAGCGGCCCCTCCCCGGGACTAGTGGGAGAGACCCAGTACTTC. Its protein is CASGPSPGLVGETQYF. The rearrangement links TRBV7-8 to TRBJ2-5; TRBD2 matches 8 bases. The CDR3 totals 16 residues. The germline gives CDR1 SGHVS, CDR2 FQNEAQ. V shed 8 bases and J 4 bases; nucleotides not matched to a gene: 15.

The chain employs TRBV20-1 and TRBJ1-5; 8 positions match TRBD1. Germline lookup yields CDR1 DFQATT and CDR2 SNEGSKA (reference sequence). This CDR3 contains 14 residues. J gave up 3 bases and V 6 bases, and 7 bases lay outside the gene matches. The CDR3 DNA reads TGCAGTGCAACACAGGGGGGTAACAATCAGCCCCAGCATTTT. It specifies CSATQGGNNQPQHF.

The chain combines TRBV7-8 with TRBJ2-7; TRBD1 matches at 12 bases. The trim removed 1 base at V and 4 bases at J, leaving 5 bases unmatched. CDR1 is SGHVS, CDR2 FQNEAQ, per germline. This CDR3 region has 16 residues. The CDR3 loop is CASSLGGTGGRYEQYF. CDR3 sequence (DNA): TGTGCCAGCAGCTTAGGCGGGACAGGGGGCAGGTACGAGCAGTACTTC. The full variable domain, rest sourced from reference TRBV7-8 and TRBJ2-7, is GAGVSQSPRYKVAKRGQDVALRCDPISGHVSLFWYQQALGQGPEFLTYFQNEAQLDKSGLPSDRFFAERPEGSVSTLKIQRTQQEDSAVYLCASSLGGTGGRYEQYFGPGTRLTVT.

The chain has TRBV28 and TRBJ2-7; a weak D match, TRBD2 (7 bases). V lost 6 bases to trimming and J lost 9 bases, with 18 bases between them. The CDR3 loop spans 13 amino acids. Looked up from germline, CDR1 is MDHEN and CDR2 is SYDVKM. In nucleotides, the CDR3 is TGTGCCAGCAGCGAGAGGGGGGGACGGTGGCAGTACTTC. Protein product: CASSERGGRWQYF.

The chain is built from TRBV20-1 and TRBJ1-5; maybe TRBD1 (6 bases). V lost 1 base to trimming and J lost 6 bases, with 19 bases between them. The CDR3 loop spans 16 amino acids. Germline V gene sequence: CDR1 DFQATT, CDR2 SNEGSKA (reference sequence). The CDR3 loop reads CSARVRSGAATQPQHF. The CDR3 nucleotides read TGCAGTGCTAGAGTCAGGTCAGGGGCCGCCACTCAGCCCCAGCATTTT.

This clonotype has a handful of counts. The chain links TRBV7-3 to TRBJ2-3; a weak D match, TRBD2 (5 bases). Germline CDR1 SGHTA, CDR2 FQGTGA. The CDR3 length is 13 residues. V was pared by 3 bases and J by 6 bases, with 10 bases between. CDR3 coding DNA: TGTGCCAGCAGCTTCGGGGAACGGGATACGCAGTATTTT. This encodes CASSFGERDTQYF.

The CDR3 region is CASSVRTGVAGELFF. The CDR3, as DNA: TGTGCCAGCAGTGTAAGGACAGGGGTTGCCGGGGAGCTGTTTTTT. The chain is built from TRBV6-1 and TRBJ2-2; 9 bases agree with TRBD1. This CDR3 is built from 15 residues. Germline-derived CDR1 and CDR2 are MNHNS and SASEGT. V lost 4 bases and J lost 6; bases outside the gene matches: 6.

The chain has TRBV28 and TRBJ2-1, with a possible D match to TRBD1 (6 bases). This CDR3 contains 15 residues. Trimming pared 7 bases from V and 4 bases from J, leaving 17 bases between. Germline values: CDR1 MDHEN, CDR2 SYDVKM. The CDR3: CASTFSGVGYNEQFF. Written as DNA, the CDR3 is TGTGCCAGCACGTTCTCAGGGGTCGGATACAATGAGCAGTTCTTC.